One and the same sample provided the 22 T cell receptor beta chains below, sequenced in a study of shared clonotypes between healthy human individuals. Here immunoSEQ multiplex PCR was the method, and the copy in TCRdb shows in-frame clones only, minus some. This repertoire shows about 460,000 clones, 77% found once; its top ten account for approximately 12%. The sample was PBMCs. The receptors originated from a woman between 35 and 50 years old in good health. Some clones in this sample may be carry-over from other donors' samples.

V usage is TRBV18 and J usage is TRBJ1-1; D unresolved. Germline V CDR1 and CDR2: KGHSH, LQKENI. With 1 base removed from V and 3 bases from J, the gap between germline ends came to 9 bases. The CDR3 length is 14 residues. CDR3 in DNA: TGTGCCAGCTCACCACTTCAGGAGGACACTGAAGCTTTCTTT. The encoded protein is CASSPLQEDTEAFF.

CDR3: CSVEALRELLNNEQFF. CDR3 nucleotide sequence: TGCAGCGTTGAGGCACTCCGGGAGCTCCTGAACAATGAGCAGTTCTTC. This chain joins TRBV29-1 and TRBJ2-1, with a tentative D call TRBD2 (6 bases). There are 16 residues in the CDR3. Germline CDR1 reads SQVTM; CDR2 reads ANQGSEA. The V and J ends lost 3 bases and 5 bases respectively, with 20 bases between them.

V usage is TRBV11-3 and J usage is TRBJ2-7; the D gene is possibly TRBD2 (5 bases). The CDR3 is made up of 14 amino acids. Trimming removed 6 bases at V and 5 bases at J, with 17 bases between. Germline V CDR1 and CDR2: SGHNT, YENEEA. Here the CDR3 DNA reads TGTGCCAGCAGTTTGGATCCCGAGGGAAACGAGCAGTACTTC. Translated, it gives CASSLDPEGNEQYF.

The chain links TRBV7-8 to TRBJ2-2; tentatively, D is TRBD1 (5 bases). With 5 bases removed from V and 3 bases from J, the gap between germline ends came to 10 bases. CDR1 SGHVS and CDR2 FQNEAQ come from the germline V gene. The CDR3 has 14 residues. CDR3 residues: CASSPDRYTGELFF. The DNA of the CDR3 is TGTGCCAGCAGCCCCGACAGATACACCGGGGAGCTGTTTTTT. The full variable domain, with the rest looked up from reference TRBV7-8 and TRBJ2-2, is GAGVSQSPRYKVAKRGQDVALRCDPISGHVSLFWYQQALGQGPEFLTYFQNEAQLDKSGLPSDRFFAERPEGSVSTLKIQRTQQEDSAVYLCASSPDRYTGELFFGEGSRLTVL.

The table lists this clone with a few counts. V gene TRBV10-3 combines with J gene TRBJ1-5, with D unclear. Trimming left V 10 bases short and J 6 bases short, with 16 bases between. The germline gives CDR1 ENHRY, CDR2 SYGVKD. The CDR3 is 13 residues long. The CDR3 DNA sequence: TGTGCCACTGGGGAGGGTTCTGGTCAGCCCCAGCATTTT. This gives the protein CATGEGSGQPQHF.

The CDR3 here is CASSEGTGGLYEQYF. The CDR3 DNA is TGTGCCAGCAGCGAAGGGACAGGGGGCCTATACGAGCAGTACTTC. The gene calls are TRBV9 and TRBJ2-7, with 12 bases fitting TRBD1. This CDR3 has 15 amino acids. V shed 3 bases, J shed 4 bases, and the junction held 5 bases outside the gene matches. In germline, CDR1 is SGDLS, CDR2 YYNGEE.

This clone has just one count. Other nucleotide sequences from this sample produce the same CDR3. The chain links TRBV28 to TRBJ2-7; 7 nucleotides match TRBD1. Trimming took 6 bases from V and 0 from J; bases not matched to a gene: 8. Germline CDR1 reads MDHEN; CDR2 reads SYDVKM. CDR3 length equals 15 residues. In DNA form, the CDR3 reads TGTGCCAGCAGACCGACAGGGACCGGCTCCTACGAGCAGTACTTC. This gives the protein CASRPTGTGSYEQYF. Variable domain in full (rest from reference TRBV28 and TRBJ2-7): DVKVTQSSRYLVKRTGEKVFLECVQDMDHENMFWYRQDPGLGLRLIYFSYDVKMKEKGDIPEGYSVSREKKERFSLILESASTNQTSMYLCASRPTGTGSYEQYFGPGTRLTVT.

Here the CDR3 reads CASSLATRGGEQYF. CDR3 bases: TGTGCCAGCAGCTTGGCCACCCGAGGGGGGGAGCAGTACTTC. The chain carries TRBV5-4 and TRBJ2-7; D could derive from TRBD1 or TRBD2 (6 bases each). In germline, CDR1 is SGHNT, CDR2 YYREEE (reference sequence). V lost 0 bases to trimming and J lost 7 bases, with 14 bases between them. The CDR3 is made up of 14 amino acids.

This clone was seen once. The V and J genes are TRBV4-2 and TRBJ2-4; 8 nucleotides line up with TRBD1. Germline loops: CDR1 LGHNA, CDR2 YNFKEQ. The CDR3 loop spans 16 amino acids. Unmatched junction bases numbered 5, after V lost 2 bases and J lost 2 bases. The CDR3 loop reads CASSQWTGLSKNIQYF. DNA of the CDR3: TGTGCCAGCAGCCAATGGACAGGGCTCTCCAAAAACATTCAGTACTTC.

For this clone: Given the absence of the conserved phenylalanine or tryptophan at the CDR3 end, a read error is likely. The rearrangement joins TRBV4-2 to TRBJ1-1, with D perhaps TRBD1 (6 bases). CDR1 LGHNA and CDR2 YNFKEQ come from the germline V gene. V was pared by 4 bases and J by 6 bases, with 12 bases between. This CDR3 spans 13 amino acids. The CDR3 sequence: CASSRTGSAEAFS. CDR3 sequence (DNA): TGTGCCAGCAGCCGTACAGGGAGCGCTGAAGCTTTCTCT.

This clone was seen just once. The chain links TRBV2 to TRBJ2-2, with D uncertain. The V end was cut by 7 bases, the J end by 3 bases, with 9 bases between. Germline CDR1 reads SNHLY; CDR2 reads FYNNEI. The CDR3 runs to 13 residues. This CDR3 is CASKRVDTGELFF. The CDR3 DNA is TGTGCCAGCAAAAGGGTCGACACCGGGGAGCTGTTTTTT. Filled out from reference TRBV2 and TRBJ2-2, the complete variable domain reads EPEVTQTPSHQVTQMGQEVILRCVPISNHLYFYWYRQILGQKVEFLVSFYNNEISEKSEIFDDQFSVERPDGSNFTLKIRSTKLEDSAMYFCASKRVDTGELFFGEGSRLTVL.

About this clone: The junction departs from germline at one end; a sequencing error may be responsible. The identical CDR3 is also encoded by other nucleotide sequences in the sample. This CDR3 reads CAWSVFGSLVTEAFF. In nucleotides, the CDR3 is TGTGCCTGGAGTGTTTTCGGCAGTCTGGTCACTGAGGCTTTCTTT. This chain links TRBV30 with TRBJ1-1; D is unresolved. The CDR3 sequence is 15 residues long. The germline V gene has CDR1 GTSNPN and CDR2 SVGIG (reference sequence).

This clone came up a few times. The rearrangement uses TRBV7-2 and TRBJ2-1, with TRBD2 matching over 13 bases. The CDR3 is 16 amino acids. CDR1 and CDR2 (germline): SGHTA, FQGNSA. The ends lost 3 bases at V and 9 bases at J; junction bases unmatched: 8. In nucleotides, the CDR3 is TGTGCCAGCAGCTTGAGAACTAGCGGGAGGGCCATTGAGCAGTTCTTC. Translation gives CASSLRTSGRAIEQFF.

As concerns this clone: A read error is the likely source, as a far larger clone sits one nucleotide away. The J gene is TRBJ2-7, the V gene TRBV29-1; 7 bases align to TRBD1. Per germline, CDR1 SQVTM and CDR2 ANQGSEA. J gave up 6 bases and V 7 bases, and 9 bases lay outside the gene matches. This CDR3 is 12 amino acids long. CDR3 nucleotide sequence: TGCAGCGGGGGGACAGACGAACTCGAGCAGTACTTC. Encoded protein: CSGGTDELEQYF.

This chain links TRBV6-6 with TRBJ2-3; 9 nucleotides match TRBD1. The ends lost 0 bases at V and 9 bases at J; junction bases unmatched: 1. The CDR3 spans 13 residues. The germline V gene has CDR1 MNHNY and CDR2 SVGAGI (reference sequence). The CDR3 nucleotides read TGTGCCAGCAGTTACTCCACAGGGGGCACGCAGTATTTT. This sequence encodes CASSYSTGGTQYF.

The V call is TRBV5-4, the J call TRBJ2-5, with D possibly being TRBD2 (5 bases). V dropped 1 base and J dropped 4 bases, with 8 bases sitting between them. The CDR3 has 13 residues. Germline V lookup: CDR1 SGHNT, CDR2 YYREEE (reference sequence). The DNA of the CDR3 is TGTGCCAGCAGCTTGAGAGGGTTAGAGACCCAGTACTTC. This codes for CASSLRGLETQYF.

This clone was detected ten times or more. The rearrangement joins TRBV6-1 to TRBJ2-5, with TRBD1 matching 9 bases. With the DNA end fitting TRBJ2-7 better, the J assignment may be wrong. The CDR3 contains 14 residues. CDR1 MNHNS and CDR2 SASEGT come from the germline V gene. Here the CDR3 DNA reads TGTGCCAGCAGTCCGACAGGGGGGCTCTACGAGCAGTACTTC. It is translated as CASSPTGGLYEQYF.

This clone has only one observation. The V gene is TRBV6-6, the J gene TRBJ2-7; 7 nucleotides line up with TRBD2. CDR3 size: 14 residues. Per germline, CDR1 MNHNY and CDR2 SVGAGI (reference sequence). J lost 6 bases, V lost 0 bases, and 5 bases had no gene match. DNA of the CDR3: TGTGCCAGCAGTTACTCCTCAGAGCGGGGCGAGCAGTACTTC. It specifies CASSYSSERGEQYF.

This sequence joins TRBV4-3 and TRBJ1-3; D is undetermined. Trimming cost V 0 bases and J 2 bases, with 14 bases left between them. CDR1 is LGHNA, CDR2 YSLEER, per germline. CDR3 size: 17 residues. The CDR3 DNA follows: TGCGCCAGCAGCCAAGATCCTGGCACGCGGGCTGGAAACACCATATATTTT. Its protein is CASSQDPGTRAGNTIYF.

This sequence joins TRBV7-2 and TRBJ1-1, with 7 bases fitting TRBD1. The J segment lost 6 bases and the V segment lost 1 base, leaving 8 bases of the junction unmatched. CDR1 is SGHTA, CDR2 FQGNSA, per germline. The CDR3 runs 15 residues. The CDR3 loop is CASSLVGQGEAEAFF. CDR3 DNA: TGTGCCAGCAGCTTAGTCGGTCAGGGGGAGGCTGAAGCTTTCTTT.

The rearrangement joins TRBV18 to TRBJ2-2; 8 nucleotides line up with TRBD2. V shed 6 bases and J 3 bases; nucleotides not matched to a gene: 6. Germline values: CDR1 KGHSH, CDR2 LQKENI. The CDR3 covers 15 residues. The CDR3 loop reads CASSRGLADTGELFF. For the CDR3, the DNA is TGTGCCAGCTCCCGAGGACTAGCAGACACCGGGGAGCTGTTTTTT.

The rearrangement links TRBV5-1 to TRBJ2-1; 9 nucleotides agree with TRBD2. Germline-derived CDR1 and CDR2 are SGHRS and YFSETQ. V trimming: 0 bases; J trimming: 3 bases; junction bases outside the gene matches: 13. The CDR3 covers 19 residues. The CDR3 protein is CASSLAGGRLAGNYNEQFF. As DNA, the CDR3 is TGCGCCAGCAGCTTGGCAGGTGGGCGTCTAGCGGGGAACTACAATGAGCAGTTCTTC.